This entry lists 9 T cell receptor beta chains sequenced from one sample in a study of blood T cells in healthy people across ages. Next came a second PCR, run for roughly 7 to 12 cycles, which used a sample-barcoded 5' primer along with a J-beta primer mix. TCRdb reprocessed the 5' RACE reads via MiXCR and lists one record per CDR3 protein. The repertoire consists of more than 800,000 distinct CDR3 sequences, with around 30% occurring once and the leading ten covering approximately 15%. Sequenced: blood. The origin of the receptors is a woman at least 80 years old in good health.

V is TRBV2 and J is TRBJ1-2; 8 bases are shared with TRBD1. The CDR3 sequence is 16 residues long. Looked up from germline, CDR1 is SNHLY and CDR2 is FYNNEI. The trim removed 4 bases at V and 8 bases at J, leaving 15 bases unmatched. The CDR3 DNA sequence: TGTGCCAGCAGTGCTTTAGGACAGGGTCGATCTCGGGGCTACACCTTC. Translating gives CASSALGQGRSRGYTF.

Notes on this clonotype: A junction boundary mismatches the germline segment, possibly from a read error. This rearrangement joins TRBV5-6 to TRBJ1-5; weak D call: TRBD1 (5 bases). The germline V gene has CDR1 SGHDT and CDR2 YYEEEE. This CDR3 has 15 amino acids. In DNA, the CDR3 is TGTGCCTGCAGCTTTCGGGGGTATAGCAATCAGCCCCAGCATTTT. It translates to CACSFRGYSNQPQHF.

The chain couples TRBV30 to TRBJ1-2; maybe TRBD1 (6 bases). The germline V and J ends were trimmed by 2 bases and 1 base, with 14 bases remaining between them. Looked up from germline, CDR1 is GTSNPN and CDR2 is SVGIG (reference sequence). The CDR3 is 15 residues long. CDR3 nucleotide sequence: TGTGCCTGGAGTCGACAGGTGGGAGTTAACTATGGCTACACCTTC. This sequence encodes CAWSRQVGVNYGYTF.

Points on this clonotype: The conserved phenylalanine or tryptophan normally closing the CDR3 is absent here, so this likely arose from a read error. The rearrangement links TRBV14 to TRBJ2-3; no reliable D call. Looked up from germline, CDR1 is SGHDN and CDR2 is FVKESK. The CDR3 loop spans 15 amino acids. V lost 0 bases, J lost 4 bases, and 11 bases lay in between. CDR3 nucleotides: TGTGCCAGCAGCCAAGAACGTAGCAAAGCAGATACGCAGTATTAT. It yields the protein CASSQERSKADTQYY.

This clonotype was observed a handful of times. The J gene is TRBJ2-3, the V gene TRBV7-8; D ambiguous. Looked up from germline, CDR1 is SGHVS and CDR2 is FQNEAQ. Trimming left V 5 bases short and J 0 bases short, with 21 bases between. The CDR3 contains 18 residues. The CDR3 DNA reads TGTGCCAGCAGCCCCGGTAGGCAACCGTACTCTAGCACAGATACGCAGTATTTT. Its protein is CASSPGRQPYSSTDTQYF.

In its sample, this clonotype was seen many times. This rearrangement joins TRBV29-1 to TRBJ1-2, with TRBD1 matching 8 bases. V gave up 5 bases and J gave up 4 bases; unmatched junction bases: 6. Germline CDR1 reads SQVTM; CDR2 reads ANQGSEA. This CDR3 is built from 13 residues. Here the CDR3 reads CSVIGQGSYGYTF. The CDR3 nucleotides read TGCAGCGTTATAGGACAGGGAAGCTATGGCTACACCTTC.

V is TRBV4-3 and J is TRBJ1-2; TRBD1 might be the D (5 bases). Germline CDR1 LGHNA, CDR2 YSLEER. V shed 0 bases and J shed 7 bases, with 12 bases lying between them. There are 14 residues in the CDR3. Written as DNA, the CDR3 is TGCGCCAGCAGCCAAGAAGGGGCCCAGGGTGGCTACACCTTC. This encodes CASSQEGAQGGYTF.

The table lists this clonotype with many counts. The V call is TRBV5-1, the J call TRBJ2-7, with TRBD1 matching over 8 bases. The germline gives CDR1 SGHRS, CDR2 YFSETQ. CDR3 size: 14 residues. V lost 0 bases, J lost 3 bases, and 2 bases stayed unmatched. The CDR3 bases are TGCGCCAGCAGCTTGGAGGGACAGGACTACGAGCAGTACTTC. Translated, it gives CASSLEGQDYEQYF.

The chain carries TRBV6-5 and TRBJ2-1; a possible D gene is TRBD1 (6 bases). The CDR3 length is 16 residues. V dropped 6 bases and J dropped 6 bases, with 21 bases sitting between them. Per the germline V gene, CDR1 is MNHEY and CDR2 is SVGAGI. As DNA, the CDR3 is TGTGCCAGCAGAGGGGACACGCCGTTTAACTGCAATGAGCAGTTCTTC. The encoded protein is CASRGDTPFNCNEQFF.